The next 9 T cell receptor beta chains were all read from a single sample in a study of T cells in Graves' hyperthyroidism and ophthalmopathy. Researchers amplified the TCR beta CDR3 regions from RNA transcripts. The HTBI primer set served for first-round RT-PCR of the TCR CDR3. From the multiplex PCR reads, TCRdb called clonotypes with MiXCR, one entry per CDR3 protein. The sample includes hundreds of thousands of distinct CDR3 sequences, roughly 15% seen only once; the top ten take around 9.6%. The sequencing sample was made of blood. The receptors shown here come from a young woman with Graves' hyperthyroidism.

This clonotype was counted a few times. The CDR3 DNA follows: TGTGCCAGCCGCCCTACTAGCGGGAGCTCCTACAATGAGCAGTTCTTC. Translated, it gives CASRPTSGSSYNEQFF. The chain is built from TRBV7-9 and TRBJ2-1, with TRBD2 matching 11 bases. Per the germline V gene, CDR1 is SEHNR and CDR2 is FQNEAQ (reference sequence). V gave up 8 bases and J gave up 0 bases; unmatched junction bases: 6. The CDR3 has 16 amino acids.

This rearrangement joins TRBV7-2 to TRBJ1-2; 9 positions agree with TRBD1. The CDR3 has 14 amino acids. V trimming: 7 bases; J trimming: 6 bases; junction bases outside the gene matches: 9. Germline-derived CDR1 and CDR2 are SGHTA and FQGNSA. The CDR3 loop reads CASIFRTGVHGYTF. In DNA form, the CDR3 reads TGTGCCAGCATCTTCCGGACAGGGGTCCATGGCTACACCTTC.

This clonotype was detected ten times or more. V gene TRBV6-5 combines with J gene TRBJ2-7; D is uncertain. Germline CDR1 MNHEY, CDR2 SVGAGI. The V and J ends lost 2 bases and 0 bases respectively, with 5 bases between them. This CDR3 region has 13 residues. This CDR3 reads CASSYLGSYEQYF. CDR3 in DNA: TGTGCCAGCAGTTACCTCGGCTCCTACGAGCAGTACTTC.

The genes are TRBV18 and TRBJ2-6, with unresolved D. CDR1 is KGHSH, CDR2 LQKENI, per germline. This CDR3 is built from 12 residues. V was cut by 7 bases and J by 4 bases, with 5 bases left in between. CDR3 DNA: TGTGCCAGCTTCGAAGGGGCCAACGTCCTGACTTTC. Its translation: CASFEGANVLTF.

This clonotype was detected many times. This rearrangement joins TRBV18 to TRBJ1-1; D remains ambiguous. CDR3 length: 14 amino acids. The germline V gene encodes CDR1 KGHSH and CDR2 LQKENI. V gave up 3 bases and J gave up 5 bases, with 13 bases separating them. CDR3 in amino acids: CASSPSVGGTEAFF. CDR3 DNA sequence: TGTGCCAGCTCACCTTCGGTCGGCGGTACTGAAGCTTTCTTT.

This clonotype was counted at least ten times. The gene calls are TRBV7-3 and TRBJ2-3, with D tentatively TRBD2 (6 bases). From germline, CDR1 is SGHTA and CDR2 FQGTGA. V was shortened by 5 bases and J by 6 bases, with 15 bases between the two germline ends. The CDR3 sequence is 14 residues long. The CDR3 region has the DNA TGTGCCAGCAGCCCCCAGGGACTCACGGATACGCAGTATTTT. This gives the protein CASSPQGLTDTQYF.

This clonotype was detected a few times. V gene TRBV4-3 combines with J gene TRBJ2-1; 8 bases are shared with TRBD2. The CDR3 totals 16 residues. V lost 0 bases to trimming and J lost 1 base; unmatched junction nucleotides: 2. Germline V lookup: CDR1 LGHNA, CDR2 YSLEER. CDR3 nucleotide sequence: TGCGCCAGCAGCCAAGAGTCGGGGGGGTCCTACAATGAGCAGTTCTTC. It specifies CASSQESGGSYNEQFF.

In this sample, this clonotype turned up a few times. CDR3: CASRRPGSSGTDTQYF. For the CDR3, the DNA is TGTGCCAGCAGACGGCCGGGCTCCTCGGGCACAGATACGCAGTATTTT. This rearrangement joins TRBV2 to TRBJ2-3; D unresolved. This CDR3 has 16 residues. V lost 6 bases to trimming and J lost 1 base, with 17 bases between them. The V gene's germline CDR1 is SNHLY and CDR2 FYNNEI.

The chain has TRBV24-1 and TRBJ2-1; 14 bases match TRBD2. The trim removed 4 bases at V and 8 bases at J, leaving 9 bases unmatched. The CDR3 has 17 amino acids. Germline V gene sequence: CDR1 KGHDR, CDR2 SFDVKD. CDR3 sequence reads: CATSDSGLAGGGDEQFF. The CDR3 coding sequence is TGTGCCACCAGTGACTCCGGACTAGCGGGAGGAGGGGATGAGCAGTTCTTC.